The clone carrying this T cell receptor (beta chain) was seen once. These data come from a study of cytomegalovirus exposure and HLA in healthy donors. Vbeta (60) and Jbeta (13) primers were used in the PCR. Data came from immunoSEQ multiplex PCR; TCRdb stores just in-frame clones and leaves some out. The repertoire holds about 170,000 clones, with 82% as singletons. This CDR3 is built from 14 residues. CDR1 and CDR2 from the germline V gene are MGHDK and SYGVNS. Trimming pared 1 base from V and 4 bases from J, leaving 11 bases between. The chain links TRBV25-1 to TRBJ2-7; D is unresolved. The sequencing sample was made of PBMCs. This sequence originates from a male donor in good health and CMV-seronegative. CDR3: CASSESPPRYEQYF. In DNA form, the CDR3 reads TGTGCCAGCAGTGAATCGCCCCCCCGGTACGAGCAGTACTTC.